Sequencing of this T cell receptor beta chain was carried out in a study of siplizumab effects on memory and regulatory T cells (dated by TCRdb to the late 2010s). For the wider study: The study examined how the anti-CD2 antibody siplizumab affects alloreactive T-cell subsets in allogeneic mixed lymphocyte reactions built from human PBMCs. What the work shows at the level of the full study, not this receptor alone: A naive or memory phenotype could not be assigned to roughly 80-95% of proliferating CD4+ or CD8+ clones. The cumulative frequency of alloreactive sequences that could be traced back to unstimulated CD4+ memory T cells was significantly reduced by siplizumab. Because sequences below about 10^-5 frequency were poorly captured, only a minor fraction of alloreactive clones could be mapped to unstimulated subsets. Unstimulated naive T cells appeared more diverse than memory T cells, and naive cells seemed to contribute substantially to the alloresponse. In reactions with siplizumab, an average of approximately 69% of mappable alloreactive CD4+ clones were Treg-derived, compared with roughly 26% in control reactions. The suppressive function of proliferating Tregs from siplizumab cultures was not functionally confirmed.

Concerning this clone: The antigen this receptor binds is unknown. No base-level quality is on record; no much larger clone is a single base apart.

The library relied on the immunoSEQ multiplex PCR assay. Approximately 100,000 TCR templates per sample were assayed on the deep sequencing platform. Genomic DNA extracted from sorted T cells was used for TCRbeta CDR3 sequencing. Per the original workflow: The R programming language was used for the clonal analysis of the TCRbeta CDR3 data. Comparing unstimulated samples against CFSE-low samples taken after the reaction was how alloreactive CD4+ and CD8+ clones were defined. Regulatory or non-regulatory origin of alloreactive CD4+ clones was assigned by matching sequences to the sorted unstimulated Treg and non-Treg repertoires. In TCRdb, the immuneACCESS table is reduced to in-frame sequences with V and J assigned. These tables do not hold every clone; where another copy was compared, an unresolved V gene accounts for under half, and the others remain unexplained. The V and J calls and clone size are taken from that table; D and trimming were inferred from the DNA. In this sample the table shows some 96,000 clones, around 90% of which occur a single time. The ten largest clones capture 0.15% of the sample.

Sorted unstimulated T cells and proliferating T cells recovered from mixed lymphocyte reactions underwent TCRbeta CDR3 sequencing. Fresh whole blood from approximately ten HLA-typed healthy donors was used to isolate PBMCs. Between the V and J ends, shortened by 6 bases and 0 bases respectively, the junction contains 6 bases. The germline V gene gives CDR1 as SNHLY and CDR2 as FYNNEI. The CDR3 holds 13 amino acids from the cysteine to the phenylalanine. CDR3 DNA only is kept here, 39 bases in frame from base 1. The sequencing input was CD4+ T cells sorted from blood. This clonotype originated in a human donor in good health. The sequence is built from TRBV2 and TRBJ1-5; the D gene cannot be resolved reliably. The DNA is TGTGCCAGCAGATTCAATAGCAATCAGCCCCAGCATTTT. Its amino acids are CASRFNSNQPQHF. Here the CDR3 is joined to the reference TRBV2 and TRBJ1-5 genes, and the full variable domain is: EPEVTQTPSHQVTQMGQEVILRCVPISNHLYFYWYRQILGQKVEFLVSFYNNEISEKSEIFDDQFSVERPDGSNFTLKIRSTKLEDSAMYFCASRFNSNQPQHFGDGTRLSIL.